The 3 T cell receptor beta chains in this list originate from one sample, sequenced in a study of blood T cell repertoires in COVID-19. Clones were read by immunoSEQ multiplex PCR, and TCRdb kept only the in-frame ones, dropping some. The sample shows more than 95,000 clones, about 90% of them seen only once. Sample: peripheral blood. Receptors originate from a man over 45 in a cohort sampled during active COVID-19.

A single count supports this clone. The gene calls are TRBV25-1 and TRBJ2-2; 7 bases map to TRBD2. Per germline, CDR1 MGHDK and CDR2 SYGVNS. J gave up 3 bases and V 6 bases, and 7 bases lay outside the gene matches. This CDR3 region has 15 residues. DNA of the CDR3: TGTGCCAGCAGGTCGGGGGGAATTTACACCGGGGAGCTGTTTTTT. As protein: CASRSGGIYTGELFF.

The genes are TRBV11-2 and TRBJ1-4; 10 bases agree with TRBD1. The CDR3 has 16 residues. V lost 4 bases, J lost 4 bases, and 6 bases stayed unmatched. The germline V gene has CDR1 SGHAT and CDR2 FQNNGV. In DNA, the CDR3 is TGTGCCAGCAGCTCCGGACAGGGGGGCAATAATGAAAAACTGTTTTTT. The encoded protein is CASSSGQGGNNEKLFF.

This clone was seen a handful of times. The chain combines TRBV5-4 with TRBJ1-6; D ambiguous. Germline loops: CDR1 SGHNT, CDR2 YYREEE (reference sequence). The CDR3 sequence is 13 residues long. Trimming stripped 0 bases from V and 8 bases from J, with 6 bases between. CDR3 loop: CASSLEGDSPLHF. DNA for the CDR3: TGTGCCAGCAGCTTGGAGGGAGATTCACCCCTCCACTTT. Complete variable domain (other parts from reference TRBV5-4 and TRBJ1-6): ETGVTQSPTHLIKTRGQQVTLRCSSQSGHNTVSWYQQALGQGPQFIFQYYREEENGRGNFPPRFSGLQFPNYSSELNVNALELDDSALYLCASSLEGDSPLHFGNGTRLTVT.